This T cell receptor beta chain was documented in a study of cytomegalovirus exposure and HLA in healthy donors. V was pared by 5 bases and J by 8 bases, with 6 bases of the junction left unmatched. The germline V gene encodes CDR1 MNHEY and CDR2 SVGAGI. The CDR3 consists of 15 residues. A multiplex PCR was run with 60 Vbeta primers and 13 Jbeta primers. TCRdb's table, derived via immunoSEQ multiplex PCR, lists solely in-frame clones and lacks some. The sample has 150,000 to 200,000 clones, over 75% seen once; the top ten hold around 2%. Overall study results and limits: Within the data, a cluster of highly shared sequence variants was likely a sequencing artifact. HLA-A and HLA-B allele assignments for most subjects were reportedly predicted accurately using TCR beta sequences.

Note on this clone: Its antigen is currently unknown.

This receptor was identified in a human donor in good health. The rearrangement joins TRBV6-5 to TRBJ1-6; 10 positions match TRBD1. The sequencing input was PBMCs. The CDR3 bases are TGTGCCAGCAGTATAGCCGGGACAGGGGATTCACCCCTCCACTTT. Translation gives CASSIAGTGDSPLHF.